This T cell receptor beta chain was profiled in a study of T cell responses to AZD1222 COVID-19 vaccine. The germline V and J ends were trimmed by 5 bases and 1 base, with 8 bases remaining between them. Per germline, CDR1 MRHNA and CDR2 SNTAGT. The CDR3 is 13 amino acids. Study outcomes and limitations: Spike-specific TCR depth and breadth grew after two AZD1222 doses. Clonal diversity may have been underestimated in mostly white British donors. Just a handful of AZD1222 recipients were seropositive at baseline.

As to this clone: The target antigen is unknown.

Profiled with immunoSEQ multiplex PCR; TCRdb holds only in-frame clones, not every one. This sample yields 100,000 to 120,000 clones, of which 80% to 95% are seen a single time; over 6.5% belongs to the top ten. The sample in question was peripheral blood, obtained on day 0 of AZD1222 vaccination. This chain links TRBV6-4 with TRBJ1-1; unclear D gene. The sequence was obtained from an adult in good health. The CDR3: CASSRSANTEAFF. The CDR3 nucleotides are TGTGCCAGCAGTCGATCAGCGAACACTGAAGCTTTCTTT.